The 6 T cell receptor beta chains presented below share a single source sample, sequenced in a study of blood T cell repertoires in COVID-19 (TCRdb year 2020). Library construction relied on the immunoSEQ multiplex PCR assay. In TCRdb, the immuneACCESS table is reduced to in-frame sequences with V and J assigned. These tables do not hold every clone; where another copy was compared, an unresolved V gene accounts for under half, and the others remain unexplained. Recorded for this sample are tens of thousands of clones; roughly 76% of them occurred a single time. The ten most abundant clones make up 20% of the sample. The sample consisted of peripheral blood. These receptors all stem from a woman aged 70-85 years with acute or convalescent COVID-19.

The rearrangement joins TRBV27 to TRBJ1-4, with D possibly being TRBD1 (5 bases). The germline V and J ends were trimmed by 4 bases and 8 bases, with 14 bases remaining between them. The CDR3 is 14 residues long. The V gene's germline CDR1 is MNHEY and CDR2 SMNVEV (reference sequence). CDR3 sequence (DNA): TGTGCCAGCAGTTCGAACAGGCGAGGCGAAAAACTGTTTTTT. Protein sequence: CASSSNRRGEKLFF. Based on the CDR3 plus reference TRBV27 and TRBJ1-4, the full variable domain is EAQVTQNPRYLITVTGKKLTVTCSQNMNHEYMSWYRQDPGLGLRQIYYSMNVEVTDKGDVPEGYKVSRKEKRNFPLILESPSPNQTSLYFCASSSNRRGEKLFFGSGTQLSVL.

This chain connects TRBV5-6 to TRBJ1-4; weak D call: TRBD1 (5 bases). V gave up 0 bases and J gave up 8 bases, with 17 bases separating them. Germline V gene lookup returns CDR1 SGHDT and CDR2 YYEEEE. The length of the CDR3 is 16 residues. This CDR3 reads CASSLVGSGNSEKLFF. CDR3 coding DNA: TGTGCCAGCAGCTTGGTCGGCTCAGGGAACAGCGAAAAACTGTTTTTT.

The chain joins TRBV7-6 to TRBJ2-7; 14 bases map to TRBD2. The CDR3 loop spans 20 amino acids. Trimming took 5 bases from V and 5 from J; bases not matched to a gene: 20. The germline V gene encodes CDR1 SGHVS and CDR2 FNYEAQ. CDR3 in DNA: TGTGCCAGCAGCGCCCGGGGACAATTGTCGACTAGCGGGAGGGCCCACGAGCAGTACTTC. Translated, it gives CASSARGQLSTSGRAHEQYF.

The chain carries TRBV30 and TRBJ2-1; 9 bases align to TRBD2. This CDR3 is 18 amino acids long. CDR1 and CDR2 (germline): GTSNPN, SVGIG (reference sequence). Trimming at V came to 1 base and at J to 7 bases, leaving 17 bases not matched to a gene. The CDR3 DNA reads as TGTGCCTGGAGTGCACTTTATAGGCGGGAGGGCTCGAGGAATGAGCAGTTCTTC. It encodes CAWSALYRREGSRNEQFF.

The gene calls are TRBV28 and TRBJ2-7; D is perhaps TRBD2 (5 bases). The V end was cut by 11 bases, the J end by 6 bases, with 17 bases between. This CDR3 is built from 12 residues. The germline gives CDR1 MDHEN, CDR2 SYDVKM. The CDR3 protein is CAGGLRMGEQYF. CDR3 DNA: TGTGCCGGAGGATTAAGGATGGGCGAGCAGTACTTC.

The CDR3 protein is CSVEGAGGLPNYGYTF. The CDR3 bases are TGCAGCGTTGAAGGCGCCGGAGGGCTGCCTAACTATGGCTACACCTTC. The chain uses TRBV29-1 and TRBJ1-2; D unclear. The CDR3 contains 16 residues. The germline V and J ends were trimmed by 1 base and 0 bases, with 15 bases remaining between them. Germline values: CDR1 SQVTM, CDR2 ANQGSEA.